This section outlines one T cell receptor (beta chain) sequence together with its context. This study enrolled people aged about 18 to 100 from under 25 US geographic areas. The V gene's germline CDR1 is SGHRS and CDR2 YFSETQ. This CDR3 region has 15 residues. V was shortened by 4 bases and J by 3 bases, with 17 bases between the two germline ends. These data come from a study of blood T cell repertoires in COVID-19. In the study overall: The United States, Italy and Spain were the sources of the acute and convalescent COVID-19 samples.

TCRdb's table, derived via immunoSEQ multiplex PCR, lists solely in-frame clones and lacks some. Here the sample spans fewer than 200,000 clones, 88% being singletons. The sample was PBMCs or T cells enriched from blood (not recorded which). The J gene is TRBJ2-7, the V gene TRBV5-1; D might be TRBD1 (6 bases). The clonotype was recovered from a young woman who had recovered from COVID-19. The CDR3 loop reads CASSPRQEPVYEQYF. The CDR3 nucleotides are TGCGCCAGCAGCCCCCGACAGGAGCCCGTCTACGAGCAGTACTTC.